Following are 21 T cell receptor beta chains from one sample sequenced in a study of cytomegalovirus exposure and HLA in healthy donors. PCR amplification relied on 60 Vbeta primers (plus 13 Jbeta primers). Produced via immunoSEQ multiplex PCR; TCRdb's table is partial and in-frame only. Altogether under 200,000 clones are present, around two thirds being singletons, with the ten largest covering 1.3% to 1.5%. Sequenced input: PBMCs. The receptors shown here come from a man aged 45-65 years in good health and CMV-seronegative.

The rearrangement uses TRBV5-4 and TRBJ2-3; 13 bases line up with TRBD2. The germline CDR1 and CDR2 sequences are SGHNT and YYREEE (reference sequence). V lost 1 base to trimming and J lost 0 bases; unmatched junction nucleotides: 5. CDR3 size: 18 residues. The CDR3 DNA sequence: TGTGCCAGCAGCTTGCGACTAGCGGGGGGCCCTAGCACAGATACGCAGTATTTT. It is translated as CASSLRLAGGPSTDTQYF.

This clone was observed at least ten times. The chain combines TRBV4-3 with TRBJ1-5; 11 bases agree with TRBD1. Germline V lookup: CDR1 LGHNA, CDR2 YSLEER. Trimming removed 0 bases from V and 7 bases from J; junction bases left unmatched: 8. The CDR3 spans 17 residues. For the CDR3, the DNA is TGCGCCAGCAGCCAAGATGTACGGACAGGGGGCGGCCAGCCCCAGCATTTT. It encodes CASSQDVRTGGGQPQHF.

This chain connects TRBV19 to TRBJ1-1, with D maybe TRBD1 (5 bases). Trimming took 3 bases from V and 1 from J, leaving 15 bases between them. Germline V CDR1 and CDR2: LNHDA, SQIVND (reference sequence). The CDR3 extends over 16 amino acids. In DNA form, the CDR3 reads TGTGCCAGTAGTATGAAGGGATGGGGCCAGAACACTGAAGCTTTCTTT. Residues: CASSMKGWGQNTEAFF.

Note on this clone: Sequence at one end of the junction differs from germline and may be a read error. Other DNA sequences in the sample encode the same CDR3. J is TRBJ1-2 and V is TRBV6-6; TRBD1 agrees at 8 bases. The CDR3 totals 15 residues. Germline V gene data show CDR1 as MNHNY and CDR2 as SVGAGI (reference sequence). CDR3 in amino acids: CATSAPGGVWDGYTF. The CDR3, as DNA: TGTGCCACCAGTGCACCAGGGGGCGTCTGGGATGGCTACACTTTC.

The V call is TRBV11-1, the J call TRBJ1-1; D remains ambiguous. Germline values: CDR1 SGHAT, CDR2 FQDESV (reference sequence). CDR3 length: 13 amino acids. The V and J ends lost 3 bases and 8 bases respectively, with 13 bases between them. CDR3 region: CASSFFRFSEAFF. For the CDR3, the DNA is TGTGCCAGCAGCTTCTTCAGGTTCTCCGAAGCTTTCTTT.

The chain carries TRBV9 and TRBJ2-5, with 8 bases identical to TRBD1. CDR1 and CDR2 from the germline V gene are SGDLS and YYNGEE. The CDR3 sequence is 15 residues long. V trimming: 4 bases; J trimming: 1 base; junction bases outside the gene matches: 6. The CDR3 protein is CASSPTGEAQETQYF. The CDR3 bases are TGTGCCAGCAGCCCGACAGGGGAGGCCCAAGAGACCCAGTACTTC.

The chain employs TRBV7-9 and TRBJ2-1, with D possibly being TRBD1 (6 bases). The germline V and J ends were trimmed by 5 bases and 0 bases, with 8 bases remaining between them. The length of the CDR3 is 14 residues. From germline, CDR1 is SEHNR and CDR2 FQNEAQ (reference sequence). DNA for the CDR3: TGTGCCAGCAGCCAGGGGAGCTCCTACAATGAGCAGTTCTTC. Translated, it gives CASSQGSSYNEQFF.

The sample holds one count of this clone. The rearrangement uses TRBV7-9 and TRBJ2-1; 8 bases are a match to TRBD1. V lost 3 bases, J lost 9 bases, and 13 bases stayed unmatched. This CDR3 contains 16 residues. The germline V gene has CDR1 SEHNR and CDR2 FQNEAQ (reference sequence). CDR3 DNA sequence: TGTGCCAGCAGCTTGGGGACAGGTTCGCCTACAAGTGAGCAGTTCTTC. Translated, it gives CASSLGTGSPTSEQFF.

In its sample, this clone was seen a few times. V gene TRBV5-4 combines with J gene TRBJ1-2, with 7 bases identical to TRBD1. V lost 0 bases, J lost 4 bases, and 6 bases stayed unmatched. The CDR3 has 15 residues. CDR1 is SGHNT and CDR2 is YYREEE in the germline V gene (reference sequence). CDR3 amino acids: CASSLGGQLFYGYTF. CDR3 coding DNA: TGTGCCAGCAGCTTGGGGGGACAGCTCTTCTATGGCTACACCTTC.

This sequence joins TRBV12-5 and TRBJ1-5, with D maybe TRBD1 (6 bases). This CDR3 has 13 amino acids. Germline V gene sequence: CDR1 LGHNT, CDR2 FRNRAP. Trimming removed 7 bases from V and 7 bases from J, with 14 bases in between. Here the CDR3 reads CASEGEVGQPQHF. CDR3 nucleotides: TGTGCTAGTGAGGGGGAAGTCGGGCAGCCCCAGCATTTT.

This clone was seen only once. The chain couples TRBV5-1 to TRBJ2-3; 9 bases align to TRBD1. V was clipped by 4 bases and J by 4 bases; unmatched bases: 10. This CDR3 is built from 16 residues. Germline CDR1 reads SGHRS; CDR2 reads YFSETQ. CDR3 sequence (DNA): TGCGCCAGCAGCCCAGGACAGGGGAAGGCGGCAGATACGCAGTATTTT. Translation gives CASSPGQGKAADTQYF.

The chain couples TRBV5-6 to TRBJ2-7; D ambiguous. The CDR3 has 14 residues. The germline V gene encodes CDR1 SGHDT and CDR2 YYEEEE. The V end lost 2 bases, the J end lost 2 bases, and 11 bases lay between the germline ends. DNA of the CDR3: TGTGCCAGCAGCTTTATATCAGAAACCTACGAGCAGTACTTC. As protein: CASSFISETYEQYF.

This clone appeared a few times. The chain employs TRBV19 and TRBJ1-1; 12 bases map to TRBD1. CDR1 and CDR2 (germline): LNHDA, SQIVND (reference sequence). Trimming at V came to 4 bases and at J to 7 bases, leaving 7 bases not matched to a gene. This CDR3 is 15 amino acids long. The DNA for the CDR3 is TGTGCCAGTAGTACAGGGACAGGGGGCCGGGGTGAAGCTTTCTTT. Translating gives CASSTGTGGRGEAFF.

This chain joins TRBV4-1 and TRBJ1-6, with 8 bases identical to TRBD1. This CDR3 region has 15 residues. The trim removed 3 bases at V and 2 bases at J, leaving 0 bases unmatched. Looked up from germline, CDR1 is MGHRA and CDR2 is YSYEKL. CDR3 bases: TGCGCCAGCAGCCAGACAGGGGCCTATAATTCACCCCTCCACTTT. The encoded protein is CASSQTGAYNSPLHF.

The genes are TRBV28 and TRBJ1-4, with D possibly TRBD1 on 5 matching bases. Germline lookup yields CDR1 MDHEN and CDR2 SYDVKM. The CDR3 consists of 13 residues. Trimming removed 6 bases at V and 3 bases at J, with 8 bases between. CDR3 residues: CASRRQPNEKLFF. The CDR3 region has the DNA TGTGCCAGCAGGAGACAGCCTAATGAAAAACTGTTTTTT.

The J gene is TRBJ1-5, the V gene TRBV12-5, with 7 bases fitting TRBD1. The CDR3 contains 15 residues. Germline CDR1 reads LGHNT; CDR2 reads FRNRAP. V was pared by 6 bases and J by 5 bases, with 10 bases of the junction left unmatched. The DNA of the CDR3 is TGTGCTAGTGGCTTCGGATGGGGGACAGATCAGCCCCAGCATTTT. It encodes CASGFGWGTDQPQHF. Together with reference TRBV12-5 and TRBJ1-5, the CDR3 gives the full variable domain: DARVTQTPRHKVTEMGQEVTMRCQPILGHNTVFWYRQTMMQGLELLAYFRNRAPLDDSGMPKDRFSAEMPDATLATLKIQPSEPRDSAVYFCASGFGWGTDQPQHFGDGTRLSIL.

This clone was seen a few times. The CDR3 DNA follows: TGTGCCAGTAGCGCCACTAATGAAAAACTGTTTTTT. It codes for CASSATNEKLFF. The chain links TRBV28 to TRBJ1-4, with D uncertain. The CDR3 sequence is 12 residues long. Trimming shortened V by 9 bases and J by 2 bases, and 7 bases separated the two germline ends. Germline V gene data show CDR1 as MDHEN and CDR2 as SYDVKM.

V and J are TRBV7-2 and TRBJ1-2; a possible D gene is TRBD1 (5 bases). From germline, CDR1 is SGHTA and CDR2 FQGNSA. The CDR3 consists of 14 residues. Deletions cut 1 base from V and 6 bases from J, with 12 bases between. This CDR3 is CASSLVLGGDGYTF. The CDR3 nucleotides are TGTGCCAGCAGCTTAGTTTTGGGGGGGGATGGCTACACCTTC.

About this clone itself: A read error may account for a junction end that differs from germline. CDR3 coding DNA: TGTGCCAGTAGTATAGGAGGACAGGGGCCCTATGAGCAGTACTTC. Residues: CASSIGGQGPYEQYF. The J gene is TRBJ2-7, the V gene TRBV19; 9 bases are a match to TRBD1. CDR3 length equals 15 residues. The V gene's germline CDR1 is LNHDA and CDR2 SQIVND (reference sequence).

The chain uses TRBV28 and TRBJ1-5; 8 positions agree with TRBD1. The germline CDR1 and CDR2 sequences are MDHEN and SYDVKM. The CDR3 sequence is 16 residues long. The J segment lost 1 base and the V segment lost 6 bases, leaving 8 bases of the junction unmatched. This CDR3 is CASRMDRARSNQPQHF. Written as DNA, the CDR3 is TGTGCCAGCAGAATGGACAGGGCCCGAAGCAATCAGCCCCAGCATTTT. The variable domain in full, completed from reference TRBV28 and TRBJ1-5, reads DVKVTQSSRYLVKRTGEKVFLECVQDMDHENMFWYRQDPGLGLRLIYFSYDVKMKEKGDIPEGYSVSREKKERFSLILESASTNQTSMYLCASRMDRARSNQPQHFGDGTRLSIL.

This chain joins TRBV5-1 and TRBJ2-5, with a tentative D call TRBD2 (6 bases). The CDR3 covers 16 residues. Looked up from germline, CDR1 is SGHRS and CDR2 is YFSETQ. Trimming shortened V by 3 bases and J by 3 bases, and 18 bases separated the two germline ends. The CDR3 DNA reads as TGCGCCAGCAGCTCCACCGGGAGCCAGCAGAAAGAGACCCAGTACTTC. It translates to CASSSTGSQQKETQYF.